This T cell receptor (beta chain) was captured in a study of radiation and T cells in renal cell carcinoma. Whole-study findings and limits: Without pretreatment biopsies, baseline tumor clonotype presence was undetermined. In blood, top tumor clones expanded by 2 weeks, shrinking by 4.

For this clone: As yet, its antigen is unknown.

There are 17 residues in the CDR3. J was trimmed by 0 bases and V by 8 bases; bases with no gene match: 14. Germline values: CDR1 GTSNPN, CDR2 SVGIG (reference sequence). The table came from immunoSEQ multiplex PCR; TCRdb's copy has only in-frame clones and leaves some out. Of about 78,000 clones in the sample, roughly nine tenths were seen once. Time point here: blood 4 weeks post-SBRT, at nephrectomy. Treatment of the sample: 15 Gy SBRT to primary tumor, nephrectomy 4 weeks later. The chain is built from TRBV30 and TRBJ2-3, with TRBD2 matching over 10 bases. The clonotype comes from a woman aged 70-85 years with renal cell carcinoma. The sequences come from blood, collected from a patient whose treatment included radiotherapy and nephrectomy. This CDR3 is CARSTSGAILSTDTQYF. CDR3 nucleotides: TGTGCCCGGTCAACTAGCGGGGCCATTCTCAGCACAGATACGCAGTATTTT.